This T cell receptor beta chain was captured in a study of CD8 T cells in Susac syndrome. This clonotype was seen once. TEMRA cells underwent FACS enrichment and CD8+ and CD4+ T cells underwent negative isolation. An amount of RNA that ranged from roughly 0.5 to 1 ug was reverse transcribed with random hexamers. Amplification of TCR beta CDR3 was carried out by immunoSEQ multiplex PCR, which covered 54 Vbeta and 13 Jbeta segments. TCRdb passed the immunoSEQ multiplex PCR reads through MiXCR, listing each CDR3 protein once. The table includes approximately 160,000 distinct CDR3 sequences, 95% to 96% detected once. Germline CDR1 DFQATT, CDR2 SNEGSKA (reference sequence). V was trimmed by 6 bases and J by 0 bases, leaving 12 bases between them. The CDR3 runs to 14 residues.

The sample consisted of CD4+ T cells from PBMCs. This TCR was recovered from a human donor with Susac syndrome. The J gene is TRBJ1-5, the V gene TRBV20-1, with D tentatively TRBD1 (5 bases). CDR3 protein: CSASRGNSNQPQHF. The CDR3 DNA sequence: TGCAGTGCCTCGAGGGGAAATAGCAATCAGCCCCAGCATTTT.